A single sample is the source of the 22 T cell receptor beta chains below, sequenced in a study of cytomegalovirus exposure and HLA in healthy donors. It was with 60 Vbeta and 13 Jbeta primers that the PCR ran. Method: immunoSEQ multiplex PCR; TCRdb's copy keeps in-frame clones and lacks some. Of around 120,000 clones listed, 80% to 85% are singletons. Sample: PBMCs. These receptors were collected from a boy younger than 18 in good health and CMV-seronegative.

The chain couples TRBV18 to TRBJ2-1, with D perhaps matching TRBD2 (6 bases). Trimming pared 0 bases from V and 5 bases from J, leaving 11 bases between. From germline, CDR1 is KGHSH and CDR2 LQKENI. The CDR3 sequence is 15 residues long. DNA for the CDR3: TGTGCCAGCTCACCACCCAGGACTACCCACAATGAGCAGTTCTTC. Protein product: CASSPPRTTHNEQFF. Together with reference TRBV18 and TRBJ2-1, the CDR3 gives the full variable domain: NAGVMQNPRHLVRRRGQEARLRCSPMKGHSHVYWYRQLPEEGLKFMVYLQKENIIDESGMPKERFSAEFPKEGPSILRIQQVVRGDSAAYFCASSPPRTTHNEQFFGPGTRLTVL.

V usage is TRBV4-1 and J usage is TRBJ1-3; D gene unclear. From germline, CDR1 is MGHRA and CDR2 YSYEKL. With 3 bases removed from V and 0 bases from J, the gap between germline ends came to 12 bases. The CDR3 totals 16 residues. The DNA of the CDR3 is TGCGCCAGCAGCCAGGGCGACGAAATCTCTGGAAACACCATATATTTT. Translating it yields CASSQGDEISGNTIYF.

This chain joins TRBV7-9 and TRBJ2-1; the D gene is possibly TRBD1 (6 bases). Looked up from germline, CDR1 is SEHNR and CDR2 is FQNEAQ (reference sequence). V was trimmed by 5 bases and J by 0 bases, leaving 8 bases between them. This CDR3 is 14 amino acids long. CDR3 in DNA: TGTGCCAGCAGCGGACAGAGCTCCTACAATGAGCAGTTCTTC. Its translation is CASSGQSSYNEQFF.

The chain couples TRBV5-1 to TRBJ2-7; 12 positions agree with TRBD1. V shed 2 bases and J 4 bases; nucleotides not matched to a gene: 7. This CDR3 is 16 amino acids long. The germline V gene encodes CDR1 SGHRS and CDR2 YFSETQ. Here the CDR3 DNA reads TGCGCCAGCAGCTTTATACCGGGACAGGGGGCTTACGAGCAGTACTTC. Its protein product is CASSFIPGQGAYEQYF.

V usage is TRBV4-3 and J usage is TRBJ1-6, with D hard to call. The germline V gene encodes CDR1 LGHNA and CDR2 YSLEER. The CDR3 is 15 amino acids. Trimming shortened V by 4 bases and J by 1 base, and 8 bases separated the two germline ends. CDR3 bases: TGCGCCAGCAGCCTGACCGGGTCCTATAATTCACCCCTCCACTTT. Translating it yields CASSLTGSYNSPLHF.

This clone came up once. This chain uses TRBV4-1 with TRBJ2-1; 9 bases agree with TRBD1. Trimming cost V 1 base and J 10 bases; bases outside gene matches: 8. This CDR3 is built from 15 residues. Germline V gene data show CDR1 as MGHRA and CDR2 as YSYEKL. The CDR3: CASSQALQGAGEQFF. The CDR3 DNA reads TGCGCCAGCAGCCAAGCCCTACAGGGGGCAGGGGAGCAGTTCTTC.

The V call is TRBV7-8, the J call TRBJ2-3, with a possible D match to TRBD2 (6 bases). The CDR3 length is 15 residues. Germline assignment: CDR1 SGHVS and CDR2 FQNEAQ. Trimming stripped 2 bases from V and 1 base from J, with 10 bases between. Here the CDR3 DNA reads TGTGCCAGCAGCTTAACCAGCGGGCGCACAGATACGCAGTATTTT. This sequence encodes CASSLTSGRTDTQYF. The full variable domain, with the rest looked up from reference TRBV7-8 and TRBJ2-3, is GAGVSQSPRYKVAKRGQDVALRCDPISGHVSLFWYQQALGQGPEFLTYFQNEAQLDKSGLPSDRFFAERPEGSVSTLKIQRTQQEDSAVYLCASSLTSGRTDTQYFGPGTRLTVL.

This clone was seen more than once but under ten times. The chain carries TRBV30 and TRBJ1-1; the D is unclear. The CDR3 covers 13 residues. The V gene's germline CDR1 is GTSNPN and CDR2 SVGIG (reference sequence). Trimming removed 3 bases from V and 10 bases from J, with 18 bases in between. For the CDR3, the DNA is TGTGCCTGGAGCAGCATGTCGGGTGGAAGAGCTTTCTTT. This encodes CAWSSMSGGRAFF.

The table lists this clone with a count of one. The gene calls are TRBV19 and TRBJ1-1, with D maybe TRBD1 (6 bases). Germline V gene lookup returns CDR1 LNHDA and CDR2 SQIVND (reference sequence). V dropped 4 bases and J dropped 0 bases, with 18 bases sitting between them. The CDR3 spans 17 residues. As DNA, the CDR3 is TGTGCCAGTAGTACCGTCCAGGGGCTGGGGTTGAACACTGAAGCTTTCTTT. This translates into CASSTVQGLGLNTEAFF. The full variable domain, rest sourced from reference TRBV19 and TRBJ1-1, is DGGITQSPKYLFRKEGQNVTLSCEQNLNHDAMYWYRQDPGQGLRLIYYSQIVNDFQKGDIAEGYSVSREKKESFPLTVTSAQKNPTAFYLCASSTVQGLGLNTEAFFGQGTRLTVV.

The genes are TRBV5-4 and TRBJ2-3; no clear D. The CDR3 is 15 amino acids. CDR1 is SGHNT, CDR2 YYREEE, per germline (reference sequence). V shed 2 bases and J shed 0 bases, with 10 bases lying between them. CDR3 loop: CASSFPGTSTDTQYF. The CDR3 region has the DNA TGTGCCAGCAGCTTTCCAGGTACTAGCACAGATACGCAGTATTTT.

The rearrangement uses TRBV5-1 and TRBJ2-7, with TRBD2 matching 11 bases. The CDR3 loop spans 15 amino acids. V dropped 5 bases and J dropped 2; count of bases not matched to a gene: 6. Germline loops: CDR1 SGHRS, CDR2 YFSETQ. The CDR3 DNA sequence: TGCGCCAGCAGTAATCCGGGACTAGCGGCCTACGAGCAGTACTTC. It is translated as CASSNPGLAAYEQYF.

The chain combines TRBV1 with TRBJ2-1; the table's D call, TRBD2, has no DNA check behind it. TRBV1 is annotated as a pseudogene. There are 20 residues in the CDR3. The CDR3 here is CTSSQDNGTSGRGTYNEQFF. Here the CDR3 DNA reads TGCACCAGCAGCCAAGATAATGGGACTAGCGGGAGGGGGACTTACAATGAGCAGTTCTTC.

The rearrangement uses TRBV5-4 and TRBJ2-7, with 8 bases identical to TRBD1. The junction had 3 bases not matched to a gene; V was cut back by 4 bases and J by 3 bases. This CDR3 is 13 amino acids long. Germline V gene lookup returns CDR1 SGHNT and CDR2 YYREEE (reference sequence). For the CDR3, the DNA is TGTGCCAGCAGCCACGGGACAGGCTACGAGCAGTACTTC. It yields the protein CASSHGTGYEQYF. Together with reference TRBV5-4 and TRBJ2-7, the CDR3 gives the full variable domain: ETGVTQSPTHLIKTRGQQVTLRCSSQSGHNTVSWYQQALGQGPQFIFQYYREEENGRGNFPPRFSGLQFPNYSSELNVNALELDDSALYLCASSHGTGYEQYFGPGTRLTVT.

V is TRBV5-3 and J is TRBJ1-5, with D hard to call. TRBV5-3 is an ORF, and what it does is uncertain. With 5 bases removed from V and 2 bases from J, the gap between germline ends came to 14 bases. The CDR3 spans 15 residues. The CDR3 nucleotides read TGTGCCAGAAGGACGGGAATTCAGTGCAATCAGCCCCAGCATTTT. Its translation is CARRTGIQCNQPQHF.

The rearrangement uses TRBV4-2 and TRBJ2-7; D possibly corresponds to TRBD2 (5 bases). The CDR3 has 12 residues. Germline values: CDR1 LGHNA, CDR2 YNFKEQ. The V and J ends lost 0 bases and 6 bases respectively, with 6 bases between them. The CDR3 loop reads CASSQDAGEQYF. CDR3 DNA sequence: TGTGCCAGCAGCCAAGACGCGGGCGAGCAGTACTTC.

The chain joins TRBV5-4 to TRBJ2-3, with a tentative D call TRBD2 (6 bases). Per germline, CDR1 SGHNT and CDR2 YYREEE (reference sequence). The CDR3 spans 15 residues. V was pared by 2 bases and J by 3 bases, with 13 bases between. CDR3 residues: CASSFPGSETDTQYF. The DNA of the CDR3 is TGTGCCAGCAGCTTCCCCGGGAGTGAGACAGATACGCAGTATTTT. Filled out from reference TRBV5-4 and TRBJ2-3, the complete variable domain reads ETGVTQSPTHLIKTRGQQVTLRCSSQSGHNTVSWYQQALGQGPQFIFQYYREEENGRGNFPPRFSGLQFPNYSSELNVNALELDDSALYLCASSFPGSETDTQYFGPGTRLTVL.

The V call is TRBV29-1, the J call TRBJ1-1; no definite D call. The CDR3 spans 11 residues. Germline assignment: CDR1 SQVTM and CDR2 ANQGSEA. Trimming left V 5 bases short and J 3 bases short, with 7 bases between. The CDR3 nucleotides read TGCAGCGTTTCTCCGTACACTGAAGCTTTCTTT. Encoded protein: CSVSPYTEAFF.

Here the CDR3 reads CASSPTQGADYGYTF. DNA for the CDR3: TGTGCCAGCAGCCCTACGCAGGGGGCTGACTATGGCTACACCTTC. The V call is TRBV9, the J call TRBJ1-2; 8 bases map to TRBD1. The length of the CDR3 is 15 residues. Germline CDR1 and CDR2: SGDLS and YYNGEE. With 4 bases clipped from V and 3 bases from J, the junction kept 8 bases outside the gene matches. The variable domain in full, with the rest retrieved from reference TRBV9 and TRBJ1-2, is DSGVTQTPKHLITATGQRVTLRCSPRSGDLSVYWYQQSLDQGLQFLIQYYNGEERAKGNILERFSAQQFPDLHSELNLSSLELGDSALYFCASSPTQGADYGYTFGSGTRLTVV.

The rearrangement uses TRBV6-5 and TRBJ2-6; the D is unclear. V lost 0 bases and J 2 bases, leaving 5 bases between the germline ends. CDR3 length equals 15 residues. The V gene's germline CDR1 is MNHEY and CDR2 SVGAGI. The CDR3 loop reads CASSYSAAGANVLTF. As DNA, the CDR3 is TGTGCCAGCAGTTACTCGGCAGCTGGGGCCAACGTCCTGACTTTC.

In regard to this clone: Other DNA sequences of this sample code for an identical CDR3. The chain couples TRBV30 to TRBJ1-5, with unresolved D. Germline-derived CDR1 and CDR2 are GTSNPN and SVGIG (reference sequence). CDR3 length: 13 residues. V lost 0 bases, J lost 4 bases, and 7 bases lay in between. The CDR3 coding sequence is TGTGCCTGGAGTGTTGGAGGGAATCAGCCCCAGCATTTT. This sequence encodes CAWSVGGNQPQHF.

This chain links TRBV7-6 with TRBJ2-7; D is unclear. V lost 5 bases and J 1 base, leaving 12 bases between the germline ends. This CDR3 has 14 amino acids. CDR1 SGHVS and CDR2 FNYEAQ come from the germline V gene. The CDR3 DNA sequence: TGTGCCAGCAGCCCCGCTAGGAATTCCTACGAGCAGTACTTC. Its translation: CASSPARNSYEQYF.

This chain joins TRBV4-1 and TRBJ1-1; D is undetermined. V was pared by 6 bases and J by 3 bases, with 23 bases between. The CDR3 spans 17 residues. In germline, CDR1 is MGHRA, CDR2 YSYEKL. The CDR3 DNA follows: TGCGCCAGCAGACAATCGGATCCGAGGTCGGTGTACACTGAAGCTTTCTTT. Amino acids: CASRQSDPRSVYTEAFF.